These 19 T cell receptor beta chains were sequenced from one sample in a study of a mutant IDH1 vaccine in newly diagnosed glioma. These receptors lack a known antigen. Measured with immunoSEQ multiplex PCR; TCRdb has only the in-frame clones, and not every one. The sample includes about 53,000 clones, about three quarters seen only once; the top ten take around 8%. Time point specified: week 23, last vaccination. Every vaccine dose comprised 300 ug of mutant IDH1 20-mer peptide plus topical imiquimod. The specimen was PBMCs, collected from a glioma patient whose treatment included an IDH1 peptide vaccine. The receptors shown here come from a woman aged 40 to 50 with glioma. Some clones in this sample may be carry-over from other donors' samples.

The chain couples TRBV29-1 to TRBJ2-7; D gene uncertain. CDR1 and CDR2 (germline): SQVTM, ANQGSEA. The V and J ends lost 5 bases and 7 bases respectively, with 18 bases between them. The CDR3 runs to 13 residues. The CDR3 bases are TGCAGCGTTTCACCCGTAGGGTCCGGGGAGCAGTACTTC. Its protein is CSVSPVGSGEQYF.

The J gene is TRBJ2-3, the V gene TRBV5-8, with 7 bases lining up with TRBD1. Germline trimming cut 0 bases from V and 8 bases from J; bases unmatched to any gene: 9. Germline values: CDR1 SGHTS, CDR2 YDEGEE. CDR3 length equals 15 residues. The CDR3 is CASSLDTGVKGTQYF. CDR3 nucleotide sequence: TGTGCCAGCAGCTTGGACACAGGGGTGAAGGGTACGCAGTATTTT.

The chain carries TRBV27 and TRBJ1-2; D unclear. The CDR3 is 13 residues long. Deletions cut 6 bases from V and 1 base from J, with 9 bases between. Germline values: CDR1 MNHEY, CDR2 SMNVEV (reference sequence). CDR3 residues: CASSIQYNYGYTF. CDR3 bases: TGTGCCAGCAGCATACAGTATAACTATGGCTACACCTTC.

The chain uses TRBV2 and TRBJ2-5, with D possibly being TRBD1 (5 bases). Germline CDR1 and CDR2: SNHLY and FYNNEI. The CDR3 has 12 amino acids. Trimming cost V 6 bases and J 4 bases, with 9 bases left between them. The CDR3 region is CASRAGLETQYF. CDR3 coding DNA: TGTGCCAGCAGAGCAGGGCTAGAGACCCAGTACTTC.

This clone was counted only a few times. The chain carries TRBV2 and TRBJ1-4, with unresolved D. The germline CDR1 and CDR2 sequences are SNHLY and FYNNEI. V was pared by 3 bases and J by 6 bases, with 14 bases between. The CDR3 is 15 amino acids. The CDR3 protein is CASSDFSVTHEKLFF. In DNA form, the CDR3 reads TGTGCCAGCAGTGACTTCTCGGTTACTCATGAAAAACTGTTTTTT.

In its sample, this clone was seen a few times. V is TRBV10-1 and J is TRBJ1-1; D not certain. Germline lookup yields CDR1 WNHNN and CDR2 SYGVQD (reference sequence). V lost 0 bases to trimming and J lost 0 bases, with 8 bases between them. This CDR3 has 15 amino acids. The CDR3 DNA is TGCGCCAGCAGTGAGTCGGCCAGCATGAACACTGAAGCTTTCTTT. Its protein is CASSESASMNTEAFF.

This chain links TRBV15 with TRBJ1-2, with D hard to call. Per the germline V gene, CDR1 is LNHNV and CDR2 is YYDKDF (reference sequence). The V end lost 3 bases, the J end lost 7 bases, and 9 bases lay between the germline ends. The CDR3 extends over 12 amino acids. CDR3 loop: CATSSPHSGYTF. The CDR3 bases are TGTGCCACCAGCAGCCCCCACTCTGGCTACACCTTC.

The V gene is TRBV10-3, the J gene TRBJ2-3; 7 bases align to TRBD2. Germline CDR1 and CDR2: ENHRY and SYGVKD. CDR3 length equals 13 residues. Trimming at V came to 8 bases and at J to 4 bases, leaving 6 bases not matched to a gene. CDR3 amino acids: CAIWPGGPDTQYF. For the CDR3, the DNA is TGTGCCATCTGGCCGGGGGGTCCAGATACGCAGTATTTT.

This clone was recorded once. This rearrangement joins TRBV4-1 to TRBJ2-5, with 14 bases that match TRBD2. The CDR3 has 17 residues. Germline CDR1 and CDR2: MGHRA and YSYEKL. Trimming cost V 5 bases and J 0 bases; bases outside gene matches: 5. The CDR3 is CASSGRTSGGYQETQYF. CDR3 nucleotide sequence: TGCGCCAGCAGCGGAAGGACTAGCGGGGGGTACCAAGAGACCCAGTACTTC.

This chain joins TRBV30 and TRBJ1-2; D is unclear. Between the trimmed V and J ends, which lost 0 bases and 2 bases, there was a span of 7 bases. This CDR3 contains 13 residues. The germline V gene encodes CDR1 GTSNPN and CDR2 SVGIG (reference sequence). Here the CDR3 DNA reads TGTGCCTGGAGTGTCGAGAGAAACTATGGCTACACCTTC. As protein: CAWSVERNYGYTF.

The V and J genes are TRBV4-3 and TRBJ1-3; D is undetermined. Trimming shortened V by 5 bases and J by 4 bases, and 12 bases separated the two germline ends. The CDR3 contains 14 residues. Germline CDR1 reads LGHNA; CDR2 reads YSLEER. The CDR3, as DNA: TGCGCCAGCAGCAAGGGAGATCCAGGAAACACCATATATTTT. As protein: CASSKGDPGNTIYF.

The chain employs TRBV5-4 and TRBJ1-2; D is ambiguous. Germline CDR1 and CDR2: SGHNT and YYREEE (reference sequence). Trimming removed 2 bases from V and 7 bases from J, with 18 bases in between. The CDR3 is 15 amino acids. The CDR3 bases are TGTGCCAGCAGCTTACCCGTGAGGGAAGAAGGTGGCTACACCTTC. Its translation is CASSLPVREEGGYTF.

The genes are TRBV7-9 and TRBJ2-7; unclear D gene. The CDR3 consists of 12 residues. The V end was cut by 3 bases, the J end by 5 bases, with 8 bases between. Germline CDR1 SEHNR, CDR2 FQNEAQ (reference sequence). CDR3 DNA: TGTGCCAGCAGCTTTTTTAAGAACGAGCAGTACTTC. Its translation is CASSFFKNEQYF.

The chain joins TRBV9 to TRBJ1-4, with D hard to call. V was pared by 2 bases and J by 3 bases, with 11 bases between. The germline CDR1 and CDR2 sequences are SGDLS and YYNGEE. The CDR3 extends over 15 amino acids. The CDR3 DNA sequence: TGTGCCAGCAGCGTTTTAGGGTCGGCTAATGAAAAACTGTTTTTT. Translation gives CASSVLGSANEKLFF.

The chain links TRBV10-3 to TRBJ2-1; 11 nucleotides line up with TRBD1. V was clipped by 7 bases and J by 10 bases; unmatched bases: 9. Germline V gives CDR1 ENHRY, CDR2 SYGVKD. This CDR3 contains 14 residues. CDR3: CAIKGQGDGGEQFF. The CDR3, as DNA: TGTGCCATCAAGGGACAGGGGGATGGAGGGGAGCAGTTCTTC.

The J gene is TRBJ1-6, the V gene TRBV7-2, with 7 bases matching TRBD1. The V and J ends lost 5 bases and 6 bases, in that order; junction bases with no gene match: 7. CDR1 and CDR2 (germline): SGHTA, FQGNSA. The CDR3 loop spans 15 amino acids. The CDR3 DNA reads TGTGCCAGCAGCCCCTCAGGGGGAGGTAATTCACCCCTCCACTTT. Its translation: CASSPSGGGNSPLHF.

This rearrangement joins TRBV5-1 to TRBJ1-1; TRBD1 matches 9 bases. V lost 4 bases to trimming and J lost 1 base; unmatched junction nucleotides: 5. The CDR3 runs 15 residues. CDR1 is SGHRS, CDR2 YFSETQ, per germline. CDR3: CASSLQGARNTEAFF. As DNA, the CDR3 is TGCGCCAGCAGCCTACAGGGGGCGCGGAACACTGAAGCTTTCTTT.

This clone was recorded only once. The chain carries TRBV7-9 and TRBJ2-3; D unclear. The CDR3 is 14 residues long. CDR1 SEHNR and CDR2 FQNEAQ come from the germline V gene (reference sequence). Trimming stripped 5 bases from V and 5 bases from J, with 14 bases between. The CDR3: CASSPRQVLDTQYF. The CDR3 nucleotides are TGTGCCAGCAGCCCACGTCAAGTGTTAGATACGCAGTATTTT.

The chain uses TRBV7-9 and TRBJ1-6; D gene ambiguous. The CDR3 runs 17 residues. The V gene lost 0 bases and the J gene lost 6 bases, with 15 bases spanning the gap. Germline lookup yields CDR1 SEHNR and CDR2 FQNEAQ (reference sequence). Here the CDR3 reads CASSLAITGSSNSPLHF. CDR3 nucleotides: TGTGCCAGCAGCTTAGCGATAACCGGGAGTTCTAATTCACCCCTCCACTTT.